The clone carrying this TCR beta chain was seen only a few times. Amplified regions were TCR beta CDR3 sequences from RNA transcripts. HTBI primers were the set used in a first-round RT-PCR of the TCR CDR3. TCRdb fed the multiplex PCR reads into MiXCR, producing one record per CDR3 protein. The table lists around 300,000 distinct CDR3 sequences, roughly 22% of them singletons. Germline V lookup: CDR1 LNHDA, CDR2 SQIVND (reference sequence). Between the trimmed V and J ends, which lost 3 bases and 0 bases, there was a span of 11 bases. This CDR3 spans 15 amino acids. The sample is drawn from a study of T cells in Graves' hyperthyroidism and ophthalmopathy.

The J gene is TRBJ1-2, the V gene TRBV19; D not certain. Sequenced sample: blood. The receptor was derived from a young man with Graves' ophthalmopathy. The CDR3 region has the DNA TGTGCCAGTAGTATGAGACGAGAAGCTAACTATGGCTACACCTTC. It encodes CASSMRREANYGYTF.